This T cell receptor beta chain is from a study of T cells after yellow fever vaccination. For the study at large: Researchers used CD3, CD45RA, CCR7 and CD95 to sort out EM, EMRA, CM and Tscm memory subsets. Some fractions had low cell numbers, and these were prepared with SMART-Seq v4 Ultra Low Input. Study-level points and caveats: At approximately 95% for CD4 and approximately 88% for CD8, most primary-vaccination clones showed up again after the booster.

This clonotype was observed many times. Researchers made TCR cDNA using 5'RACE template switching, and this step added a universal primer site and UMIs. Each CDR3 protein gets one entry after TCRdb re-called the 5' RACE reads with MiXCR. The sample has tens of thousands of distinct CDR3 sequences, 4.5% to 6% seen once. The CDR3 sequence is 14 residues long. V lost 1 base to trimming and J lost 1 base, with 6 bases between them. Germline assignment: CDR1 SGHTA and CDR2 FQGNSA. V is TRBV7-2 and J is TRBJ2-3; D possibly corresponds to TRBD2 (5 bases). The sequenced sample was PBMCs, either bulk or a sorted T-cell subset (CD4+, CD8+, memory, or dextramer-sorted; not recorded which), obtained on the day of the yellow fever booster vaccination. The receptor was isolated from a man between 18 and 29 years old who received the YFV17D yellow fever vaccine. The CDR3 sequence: CASSLGTGTDTQYF. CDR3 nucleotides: TGTGCCAGCAGCTTAGGGACTGGCACAGATACGCAGTATTTT.